The T cell receptor (beta chain) described here comes from a study of T cells in Graves' hyperthyroidism and ophthalmopathy. Regions amplified from RNA transcripts were the TCR beta CDR3 regions. TCR CDR3 underwent first-round RT-PCR with the HTBI primer set. TCRdb analysed the multiplex PCR reads with MiXCR anew, one entry per CDR3 protein. The sample contains about 300,000 distinct CDR3 sequences, roughly 15% of which appear only once. In its sample, this clonotype was seen a few times. When ophthalmopathy did not progress within 18 months, Graves' hyperthyroidism was considered stable. Pregnant or lactating patients were excluded, as were those with uncontrolled infection or other autoimmune disease. Diagnoses rested on clinical symptoms, serum thyroxine and TRAb, thyroid ultrasound and orbital computed tomography. The source of the PBMCs was around 9 ml of fresh peripheral blood. The V end lost 6 bases, the J end lost 0 bases, and 15 bases lay between the germline ends. Germline V gene data show CDR1 as MNHEY and CDR2 as SVGEGT. The CDR3 length is 17 residues.

The chain employs TRBV6-2 or TRBV6-3 and TRBJ2-6; D remains unclear. Specimen: blood. The TCR was taken from a man under 40 with Graves' hyperthyroidism. The CDR3, as DNA: TGTGCCAGCAGGCTCCGAGAGGCCTACTCTGGGGCCAACGTCCTGACTTTC. It codes for CASRLREAYSGANVLTF.